These T cell receptor beta chains were read from a single sample in a study of blood T cells in healthy people across ages. TCRdb reprocessed the 5' RACE reads via MiXCR and lists one record per CDR3 protein. Among about 560,000 distinct CDR3 sequences listed, about 27% were seen once. This same sample was also taken into another study, of T cells of mothers and their children.

Sequencing used blood. The receptors shown here come from a boy aged 2 to 10 in good health. The CDR3 runs from the conserved cysteine through the conserved F or W. D genes are given only for firm matches. Clone size is stated in some rows and not others, as once, few, many or a class when expanded.

j_call	clone_size	v_call	d_call	cdr3_aa	cdr3_nt
TRBJ1-3	NA	TRBV7-2	NA	CASSQEWETSTIYF	TGTGCCAGCAGTCAAGAGTGGGAGACATCAACCATATATTTT
TRBJ2-3	NA	TRBV29-1	TRBD1	CSVSGAPDRITDTQYF	TGCAGCGTTTCTGGGGCACCGGACAGGATCACAGATACGCAGTATTTT
TRBJ1-2	few	TRBV7-3	TRBD1	CASSFEGQADYTF	TGTGCCAGCAGCTTCGAGGGACAGGCAGACTACACCTTC
TRBJ2-7	few	TRBV7-9	TRBD1	CASSFPGTGQQYF	TGTGCCAGCAGCTTTCCCGGGACAGGGCAGCAGTACTTC
TRBJ2-1	few	TRBV10-3	NA	CAIKLYNEQFF	TGTGCCATCAAATTATACAATGAGCAGTTCTTC
TRBJ1-2	few	TRBV20-1	NA	CSARDSPSGNYGYTF	TGCAGTGCTAGAGATTCCCCTTCAGGGAACTATGGCTACACCTTC
TRBJ1-4	NA	TRBV2	NA	CASSEARGEKLFF	TGTGCCAGCAGTGAAGCGCGAGGTGAAAAACTGTTTTTT
TRBJ2-2	NA	TRBV29-1	TRBD2	CSVGLAGQEGELFF	TGCAGCGTTGGACTAGCGGGCCAGGAAGGGGAGCTGTTTTTT
TRBJ2-5	NA	TRBV12-5	NA	CASGLQTEETQYF	TGTGCTAGTGGTTTGCAGACGGAAGAGACCCAGTACTTC
TRBJ2-3	NA	TRBV7-2	TRBD2	CASSSRRAGVTDTQYF	TGTGCCAGCAGCTCAAGGAGAGCGGGAGTAACAGATACGCAGTATTTT
TRBJ2-1	NA	TRBV18	TRBD2	CASSPGTGLAGFLTPEQFF	TGTGCCAGCTCACCAGGGACAGGACTAGCGGGTTTTCTCACCCCTGAGCAGTTCTTC
TRBJ1-5	few	TRBV27	NA	CASSLSVTYGNQPQHF	TGTGCCAGCAGTTTATCAGTTACGTACGGCAATCAGCCCCAGCATTTT
TRBJ1-5	NA	TRBV5-6	NA	CASSPGRRSNQPQHF	TGTGCCAGCAGCCCCGGCCGCAGAAGCAATCAGCCCCAGCATTTT
TRBJ1-1	NA	TRBV6-2/TRBV6-3	TRBD1	CASSWGDRNTEAFF	TGTGCCAGCAGTTGGGGGGACAGGAACACTGAAGCTTTCTTT
TRBJ2-5	NA	TRBV6-1	TRBD1	CASSDPLQGRQVETQYF	TGTGCCAGCAGTGACCCTCTACAGGGGCGACAGGTGGAGACCCAGTACTTC
TRBJ2-5	many	TRBV7-8	TRBD2	CASSRSGGAETQYF	TGTGCCAGCAGCCGAAGCGGGGGCGCGGAGACCCAGTACTTC
TRBJ2-3	NA	TRBV15	TRBD2	CATSRDPGGSGADTQYF	TGTGCCACCAGCAGAGATCCGGGGGGAAGTGGAGCAGATACGCAGTATTTT
TRBJ2-1	few	TRBV5-8	NA	CASLRGHGSYNEQFF	TGTGCCTCCCTGCGGGGGCACGGCTCCTACAATGAGCAGTTCTTC
TRBJ2-1	few	TRBV7-2	TRBD2	CASSLSGTTYNEQFF	TGTGCCAGCAGCTTAAGCGGGACCACGTACAATGAGCAGTTCTTC
TRBJ2-3	NA	TRBV20-1	NA	CSASPSLDTQYF	TGCAGTGCTAGCCCTAGTTTAGATACGCAGTATTTT
TRBJ1-1	NA	TRBV9	NA	CASSVEAAPNTEAFF	TGTGCCAGCAGCGTAGAAGCAGCCCCAAACACTGAAGCTTTCTTT
TRBJ1-5	NA	TRBV12-3/TRBV12-4	TRBD1	CASSLPGTGYSNQPQHF	TGTGCCAGCAGTTTGCCTGGGACAGGGTATAGCAATCAGCCCCAGCATTTT
TRBJ2-2	few	TRBV25-1	NA	CASSEQGVVTGELFF	TGTGCCAGCAGTGAACAGGGAGTCGTCACCGGGGAGCTGTTTTTT
TRBJ2-1	few	TRBV14	TRBD2	CASSRLAHFGFF	TGTGCCAGCAGCCGACTAGCCCACTTCGGGTTCTTC
TRBJ2-7	NA	TRBV6-2/TRBV6-3	TRBD1	CASSFRQGASSYEQYF	TGTGCCAGCAGTTTCAGACAGGGGGCTAGCTCCTACGAGCAGTACTTC
TRBJ1-5	NA	TRBV6-2/TRBV6-3	NA	CASSYPLGQPQHF	TGTGCCAGCAGTTACCCGCTAGGCCAGCCCCAGCATTTT
TRBJ2-1	NA	TRBV20-1	TRBD1	CSVDSRGHNEQFF	TGCAGTGTGGACTCAAGGGGGCACAATGAGCAGTTCTTC
TRBJ2-5	few	TRBV5-1	TRBD1	CASSPGTAVETQYF	TGCGCCAGCAGCCCCGGGACAGCGGTAGAGACCCAGTACTTC
TRBJ2-6	NA	TRBV28	NA	CASSTLTGANVLTF	TGTGCCAGCAGCACTTTGACTGGGGCCAACGTCCTGACTTTC
TRBJ2-5	NA	TRBV12-3/TRBV12-4	TRBD2	CASSLAVASGSVGETQYF	TGTGCCAGCAGTTTAGCAGTGGCTAGCGGGAGCGTCGGAGAGACCCAGTACTTC
TRBJ2-1	NA	TRBV10-1	TRBD2	CASSESVRLAGGSFYNEQFF	TGCGCCAGCAGTGAGTCGGTACGACTAGCGGGGGGATCTTTCTACAATGAGCAGTTCTTC
TRBJ2-1	NA	TRBV12-3/TRBV12-4	NA	CASSSPGRDEQFF	TGTGCCAGCAGTTCACCAGGTCGGGATGAGCAGTTCTTC
TRBJ2-1	few	TRBV27	NA	CASSLGTNNEQFF	TGTGCCAGCAGTTTGGGGACGAACAATGAGCAGTTCTTC
TRBJ1-5	NA	TRBV2	NA	CASSDGRNQPQHF	TGTGCCAGCAGTGATGGGCGAAATCAGCCCCAGCATTTT
TRBJ2-7	NA	TRBV12-3/TRBV12-4	NA	CASSLGRVLNEQYF	TGTGCCAGCAGTTTAGGTCGAGTACTAAACGAGCAGTACTTC
TRBJ2-7	NA	TRBV10-3	TRBD2	CAISGGPPSGRDYEQYF	TGTGCCATCAGTGGGGGCCCCCCGAGCGGGAGGGACTACGAGCAGTACTTC
TRBJ2-1	NA	TRBV10-2	NA	CASNTPDRLYGGPGGGEQFF	TGCGCCAGCAACACCCCGGACAGGCTTTATGGCGGACCCGGGGGAGGGGAGCAGTTCTTC
TRBJ2-5	NA	TRBV9	NA	CASSEGGRPQETQYF	TGTGCCAGCTCAGAAGGGGGGCGCCCCCAAGAGACCCAGTACTTC
TRBJ2-3	NA	TRBV20-1	NA	CSATYSTGPDTDTQYF	TGCAGTGCTACCTACAGTACAGGGCCAGACACAGATACGCAGTATTTT
TRBJ1-4	NA	TRBV7-8	TRBD1	CASSAKTGGPNEKLFF	TGTGCCAGCAGCGCTAAGACAGGGGGCCCTAATGAAAAACTGTTTTTT
TRBJ1-1	NA	TRBV28	TRBD1	CASSIWTGGETEAFF	TGTGCCAGCAGTATTTGGACAGGGGGAGAAACTGAAGCTTTCTTT